Each of the 4 T cell receptor beta chains below was sequenced from the same sample in a study of shared clonotypes between healthy human individuals. Naive CD8 cells, CD45RO-negative and positively selected for CCR7, excluded terminally differentiated effector memory CD45RA+ cells. Repertoires were generated with immunoSEQ multiplex PCR, while TCRdb's copy carries only in-frame clones and drops some. The sample shows nearly 2 million clones, less than 95% of them seen only once. Sequencing was carried out using naive CD8+ T cells sorted from blood. The source of these receptors is a man between 18 and 35 years old in good health.

V gene TRBV4-1 combines with J gene TRBJ1-6; D is unclear. The germline gives CDR1 MGHRA, CDR2 YSYEKL. V lost 4 bases to trimming and J lost 7 bases, with 11 bases between them. The CDR3 loop spans 14 amino acids. In DNA, the CDR3 is TGCGCCAGCAGCCTTCAAGGGCTCAATTCACCCCTCCACTTT. It encodes CASSLQGLNSPLHF.

Comments on this clone: One end of the junction does not line up with germline, which may come from a read error. The chain links TRBV5-6 to TRBJ1-2, with TRBD1 matching 9 bases. CDR3 length: 11 residues. Germline V gene sequence: CDR1 SGHDT, CDR2 YYEEEE. This CDR3 is CASSQGTGTLF. The CDR3 bases are TGTGCCAGCAGCCAAGGGACAGGGACACTCTTC.

The chain employs TRBV5-6 and TRBJ2-7; 10 bases are a match to TRBD2. The CDR3 has 16 amino acids. With V trimmed by 2 bases and J by 6 bases, 11 bases remained unmatched. Germline CDR1 is SGHDT and CDR2 is YYEEEE. The CDR3 spells CASSFSETSGIVEQYF. The CDR3 DNA follows: TGTGCCAGCAGCTTCTCCGAAACTAGCGGGATAGTCGAGCAGTACTTC.

The chain couples TRBV10-3 to TRBJ2-2, with D perhaps matching TRBD1 (5 bases). The CDR3 runs 14 residues. V was cut by 4 bases and J by 7 bases, with 13 bases left in between. Germline V CDR1 and CDR2: ENHRY, SYGVKD. CDR3 nucleotide sequence: TGTGCCATCAGTGGTGACAGTGGCTACGGGGAGCTGTTTTTT. It encodes CAISGDSGYGELFF.